Only one count was recorded for the clone carrying this T cell receptor (beta chain). Its antigen is not identified. This entry comes from a study of cytomegalovirus exposure and HLA in healthy donors. The CDR3 is 19 amino acids. The junction had 13 bases not matched to a gene; V was cut back by 0 bases and J by 4 bases. The germline CDR1 and CDR2 sequences are SGHNT and YENEEA. The protocol was immunoSEQ multiplex PCR, while the TCRdb copy is restricted to in-frame clones and leaves out a portion. The data contain a few hundred thousand clones, roughly 90% of them singletons. Overall study findings and caveats: Specific recognition of CMV antigens was confirmed in vitro for a few chains (all CMV-associated).

This rearrangement joins TRBV11-3 to TRBJ2-1, with 9 bases aligning to TRBD2. The sequencing sample was made of PBMCs. This sequence was found in a man aged 30 to 39 in good health and CMV-seronegative. The CDR3 DNA sequence: TGTGCCAGCAGCTTAGATTCGTCACCGCAAGCGGGGGGTTACAATGAGCAGTTCTTC. It yields the protein CASSLDSSPQAGGYNEQFF.